This T cell receptor (beta chain) was recorded in a study of radiation and T cells in renal cell carcinoma. Turning to the study itself: Nephrectomy followed 15 Gy stereotactic body radiation by 4 weeks.

Regarding this clone: No antigen is known for it.

The time point denotes: baseline pretreatment blood. Described treatment: 15 Gy SBRT to primary tumor, nephrectomy 4 weeks later. This renal cell carcinoma was of the clear cell type. Study-wide points: No pretreatment tumor biopsies were available for baseline clonotypes.

Here immunoSEQ multiplex PCR was the method, and the copy in TCRdb shows in-frame clones only, minus some. Found here are 95,000 to 150,000 clones, about four fifths of them singletons; the top ten hold around 3%. Trimming left V 8 bases short and J 3 bases short, with 7 bases between. The CDR3 spans 11 residues. The germline V gene encodes CDR1 LNHDA and CDR2 SQIVND (reference sequence). The clonotype originates from a woman in her fifties or sixties with renal cell carcinoma. V usage is TRBV19 and J usage is TRBJ2-5; no clear D. Source: blood, taken from a patient whose treatment included radiotherapy and nephrectomy. DNA for the CDR3: TGTGCCAGTGGCCCAGAAGAGACCCAGTACTTC. It yields the protein CASGPEETQYF.